This T cell receptor (beta chain) stems from a study of T cells after somatic rescue of genetic block (dated by TCRdb to the early 2020s). For the wider study: The study assessed how robust, over the long term, a T-cell system was when the system had developed through somatic rescue of a genetic block in T-cell development.

Of note for this clone: What antigen it recognizes has not been identified. Nothing much larger sits one base from this clone, and base qualities are not available.

Library method: the immunoSEQ multiplex PCR assay. TCRdb retrieved this table from immuneACCESS and kept in-frame rearrangements only. Not all clones are present; in checked studies, unresolved V genes account for under half, and no reason is known for the remainder. The sample table lists 50,000 to 60,000 clones, roughly 96% of them with a count of one. The top ten clonotypes cover roughly 0.074% of the sample. Taken from the germline V gene, the CDR1 and CDR2 loops are SQVTM and ANQGSEA. Trimming at the junction amounts to 5 bases on V and 1 base on J, and the germline ends lie 10 bases apart. The CDR3 holds 13 amino acids from the cysteine to the phenylalanine. The retained sequence is limited to the CDR3, 39 bases, with the frame set at the first base.

This clonotype was sampled from a child under two years old. The sequenced material came from peripheral blood mononuclear cells (PBMCs). The V and J genes are TRBV29-1 and TRBJ2-3; TRBD1 is possibly the D segment (7 matching bases). The DNA sequence is TGCAGCGTTCTCAGGGGGGGCACAGATACGCAGTATTTT. Translated, it reads CSVLRGGTDTQYF.